The 13 T cell receptor beta chains presented below share a single source sample, sequenced in a study of OX40 agonist ivuxolimab in advanced cancers. Sequencing used immunoSEQ multiplex PCR; TCRdb keeps in-frame clones, though not all of them. The sample shows 60,000 to 85,000 clones, 92% of them seen only once. The specimen was CD4+ or CD8+ T cells sorted from blood, collected in a trial of the OX40 agonist ivuxolimab. The receptors here all came from an adult with an advanced solid tumor such as melanoma, head and neck, liver or kidney cancer.

The chain joins TRBV7-7 to TRBJ2-5; D might be TRBD2 (6 bases). This CDR3 is 15 amino acids long. The ends were cut back, 4 bases at V and 3 bases at J, with 15 bases in the middle. Germline CDR1 SSHAT, CDR2 FNYEAQ (reference sequence). CDR3 amino acids: CASSSLRRGEETQYF. CDR3 nucleotide sequence: TGTGCCAGCAGCTCACTCAGGCGCGGGGAAGAGACCCAGTACTTC. Using reference TRBV7-7 and TRBJ2-5 for the parts outside the CDR3, the full variable domain is GAGVSQSPRYKVTKRGQDVTLRCDPISSHATLYWYQQALGQGPEFLTYFNYEAQPDKSGLPSDRFSAERPEGSISTLTIQRTEQRDSAMYRCASSSLRRGEETQYFGPGTRLLVL.

The sample holds one count of this clone. CDR3 in amino acids: CASSLPGANQPQHF. The DNA for the CDR3 is TGTGCCAGCAGCTTACCAGGGGCCAATCAGCCCCAGCATTTT. The chain employs TRBV7-9 and TRBJ1-5; D is possibly TRBD1 (6 bases). Trimming left V 2 bases short and J 3 bases short, with 8 bases between. The CDR3 is 14 amino acids. Germline V gene sequence: CDR1 SEHNR, CDR2 FQNEAQ (reference sequence).

The V and J genes are TRBV5-6 and TRBJ2-5; 7 bases match TRBD1. The end of the DNA aligns better with TRBJ2-7, so the J call may be wrong. This CDR3 has 15 amino acids. Germline assignment: CDR1 SGHDT and CDR2 YYEEEE. The CDR3 sequence is CASSLGTGSVYEQYF. The CDR3 DNA follows: TGTGCCAGCAGCTTGGGGACAGGTTCGGTCTACGAGCAGTACTTC.

This sequence joins TRBV5-1 and TRBJ1-1; D is ambiguous. V gave up 3 bases and J gave up 2 bases, with 14 bases separating them. The CDR3 spans 15 residues. The germline V gene encodes CDR1 SGHRS and CDR2 YFSETQ. In DNA, the CDR3 is TGCGCCAGCAGCTCGTACATCGAACCCAACACTGAAGCTTTCTTT. Translation gives CASSSYIEPNTEAFF.

The chain recombines TRBV5-6 with TRBJ1-2, with D unresolved. V lost 4 bases to trimming and J lost 8 bases, with 27 bases between them. CDR3 length: 17 amino acids. Germline V gives CDR1 SGHDT, CDR2 YYEEEE. CDR3 DNA: TGTGCCAGCAGCCCCGGAAGTTTGTGGGCGCCGGACTTGGGCTACACCTTC. This gives the protein CASSPGSLWAPDLGYTF.

The chain recombines TRBV6-6 with TRBJ2-2; unclear D gene. Between the trimmed V and J ends, which lost 1 base and 6 bases, there was a span of 12 bases. This CDR3 has 15 amino acids. The germline CDR1 and CDR2 sequences are MNHNY and SVGAGI (reference sequence). DNA for the CDR3: TGTGCCAGCAGTTACTTCCCCTTAGGGTCCGGGGAGCTGTTTTTT. The encoded protein is CASSYFPLGSGELFF.

This clone was detected only once. The V and J genes are TRBV4-3 and TRBJ2-1; D call uncertain. The CDR3 is 14 amino acids. The V gene lost 0 bases and the J gene lost 4 bases, with 7 bases spanning the gap. CDR1 is LGHNA and CDR2 is YSLEER in the germline V gene. The CDR3 sequence is CASSQDVSYNEQFF. The CDR3 region has the DNA TGCGCCAGCAGCCAAGATGTATCGTACAATGAGCAGTTCTTC.

The V gene is TRBV5-8, the J gene TRBJ1-2; D remains ambiguous. The CDR3 length is 15 residues. Trimming took 0 bases from V and 0 from J, leaving 9 bases between them. Germline V CDR1 and CDR2: SGHTS, YDEGEE. CDR3 bases: TGTGCCAGCAGCTTGGGAGGGAGAGCTAACTATGGCTACACCTTC. It yields the protein CASSLGGRANYGYTF.

The chain is built from TRBV9 and TRBJ2-3; TRBD2 agrees at 7 bases. The CDR3 loop spans 18 amino acids. The germline V gene has CDR1 SGDLS and CDR2 YYNGEE. The J segment lost 2 bases and the V segment lost 2 bases, leaving 14 bases of the junction unmatched. The CDR3 spells CASSVGSGILHSTDTQYF. The CDR3 nucleotides are TGTGCCAGCAGCGTGGGGAGCGGGATCCTGCACTCCACAGATACGCAGTATTTT.

This chain connects TRBV4-1 to TRBJ1-5; D gene ambiguous. The CDR3 covers 13 residues. V lost 3 bases to trimming and J lost 0 bases, with 3 bases between them. Looked up from germline, CDR1 is MGHRA and CDR2 is YSYEKL. The CDR3 coding sequence is TGCGCCAGCAGCCAGGGTAGCAATCAGCCCCAGCATTTT. Translation: CASSQGSNQPQHF.

The V call is TRBV2, the J call TRBJ2-7, with D possibly TRBD2 on 7 matching bases. The CDR3 spans 14 residues. V lost 9 bases and J lost 2, with 17 bases in between. Germline values: CDR1 SNHLY, CDR2 FYNNEI. Here the CDR3 DNA reads TGTGCCAGGGGAGGGGGGGAAAAACCCTACGAGCAGTACTTC. It is translated as CARGGGEKPYEQYF.

This CDR3 reads CASHTLGLSDYGYTF. The CDR3 DNA follows: TGTGCCAGCCATACCCTGGGCCTCTCGGACTATGGCTACACCTTC. The chain uses TRBV27 and TRBJ1-2, with unresolved D. Deletions cut 8 bases from V and 3 bases from J, with 19 bases between. CDR1 MNHEY and CDR2 SMNVEV come from the germline V gene (reference sequence). This CDR3 is built from 15 residues.

This rearrangement joins TRBV7-9 to TRBJ2-7; maybe TRBD1 (5 bases). CDR3 length: 15 residues. Germline CDR1 is SEHNR and CDR2 is FQNEAQ (reference sequence). Trimming cost V 2 bases and J 4 bases, with 15 bases left between them. As DNA, the CDR3 is TGTGCCAGCAGCTTATTGGGGCAGAAACATTACGAGCAGTACTTC. This encodes CASSLLGQKHYEQYF.